The subject of this entry is one T cell receptor beta chain. These data originate in a study of shared clonotypes between healthy human individuals. Profiling relied on immunoSEQ multiplex PCR, and the TCRdb table lists in-frame clones only, not all of them. This table holds about 1.5 million clones, about 98% found once. V dropped 3 bases and J dropped 6; count of bases not matched to a gene: 7. Germline CDR1 and CDR2: MNHNY and SVGAGI (reference sequence). This CDR3 comprises 16 residues. The sample consisted of naive CD4+ T cells sorted from blood. Subset of the sample: CD45RA+ positively selected. The TCR was taken from a man aged 25-40 years in good health. The chain carries TRBV6-6 and TRBJ1-5; 11 nucleotides agree with TRBD1. As DNA, the CDR3 is TGTGCCAGCAGTTATACGGACAGGGGGCCGGGTCAGCCCCAGCATTTT. Its protein is CASSYTDRGPGQPQHF.